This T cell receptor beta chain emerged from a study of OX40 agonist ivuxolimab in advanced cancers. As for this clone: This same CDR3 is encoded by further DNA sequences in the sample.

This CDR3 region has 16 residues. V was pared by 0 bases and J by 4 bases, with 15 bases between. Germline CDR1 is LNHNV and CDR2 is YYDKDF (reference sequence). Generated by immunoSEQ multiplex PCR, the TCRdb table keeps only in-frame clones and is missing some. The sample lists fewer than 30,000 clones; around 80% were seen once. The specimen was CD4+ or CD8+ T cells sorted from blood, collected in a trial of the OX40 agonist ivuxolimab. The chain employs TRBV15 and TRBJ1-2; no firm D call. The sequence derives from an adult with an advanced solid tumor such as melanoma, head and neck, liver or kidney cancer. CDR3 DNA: TGTGCCACCAGCAGAGAACACTACAAATCCGCCTATGGCTACACCTTC. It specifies CATSREHYKSAYGYTF.